Sequencing of this T cell receptor (beta chain) was carried out in a study of cytotoxic CD8 clonotypes in ibrutinib-treated CLL. At the level of the study: Samples averaged 255,043 productive templates and around 91,000 productive rearrangements.

This CDR3 has 15 residues. J was trimmed by 4 bases and V by 1 base; bases with no gene match: 5. Germline V gene lookup returns CDR1 MGHRA and CDR2 YSYEKL. Study-level points and caveats: Timing of sampling differed between sustained-remission and progressing patients. Once treatment began, public clonotypes, which were uncommon, contracted or stayed stable. Ibrutinib response saw clonality rise, and progression saw it return toward baseline.

The repertoire was sequenced with immunoSEQ multiplex PCR; TCRdb's copy has only in-frame clones and lacks some. The sample carries roughly 220,000 clones, 75% to 80% recorded once. About this clone itself: Its antigen is as yet unknown. The sample has other DNA sequences that encode this CDR3 too.

The rearrangement uses TRBV4-1 and TRBJ2-3; 7 bases match TRBD2. The sequenced sample was PBMCs, obtained after 12 months of ibrutinib treatment. This clonotype originated in a human donor with chronic lymphocytic leukemia. DNA for the CDR3: TGCGCCAGCAGCCAAGTCGCGGGAGTGGCAGATACGCAGTATTTT. It specifies CASSQVAGVADTQYF.